The clone carrying this TCR beta chain was detected only once. Its cognate antigen is unknown. This sample stems from a study of shared clonotypes between healthy human individuals. Study-level results: How much donors shared clonotypes was expected to be affected by sequencing depth.

In the original workflow: Junction-only sequences produced by ImmunoSEQ had no quality scores, so filtering differed. TCRdb's table, derived via immunoSEQ multiplex PCR, lists solely in-frame clones and lacks some. From that table come the V and J calls and clone size; the DNA was used to work out D and trimming. Of around 1.9 million clones listed, about 94% are singletons. CDR3 length equals 15 residues. Germline-derived CDR1 and CDR2 are MDHEN and SYDVKM. Germline trimming cut 5 bases from V and 9 bases from J; bases unmatched to any gene: 13. The naive CD8 population came from CD45RO-negative cells selected for CCR7, without terminally differentiated effector memory CD45RA+ cells.

The receptor comes from a man aged 18 to 30 in good health. Some clones in this sample may be carry-over from other donors' samples. The sample comprised naive CD8+ T cells from PBMCs. The V gene is TRBV28, the J gene TRBJ2-7; 10 bases agree with TRBD2. The CDR3 coding sequence is TGTGCCAGCAGTCTCAGGTTAGCGGGAGGAAAGGGGCAGTACTTC. Protein product: CASSLRLAGGKGQYF.